The 17 T cell receptor beta chains listed next were all sequenced from one sample in a study of PD-L1 blockade in urothelial cancer. Method: immunoSEQ multiplex PCR; TCRdb's copy keeps in-frame clones and lacks some. This sample carries about 52,000 clones, nearly 85% of them seen once, and the ten largest clones take 5.8%. The specimen was PBMCs, collected around atezolizumab (anti-PD-L1) treatment. The source is a man aged 35-49 years with urothelial cancer.

The rearrangement joins TRBV27 to TRBJ2-7; maybe TRBD1 (6 bases). CDR1 and CDR2 (germline): MNHEY, SMNVEV (reference sequence). The CDR3 is made up of 15 amino acids. Trimming pared 6 bases from V and 6 bases from J, leaving 21 bases between. The CDR3 protein is CASSLSRTEGREQYF. DNA of the CDR3: TGTGCCAGCAGCCTTAGCAGGACAGAAGGGCGCGAGCAGTACTTC.

The V call is TRBV11-2, the J call TRBJ2-7, with 10 positions matching TRBD2. This CDR3 spans 15 amino acids. The junction had 6 bases not matched to a gene; V was cut back by 3 bases and J by 4 bases. Germline CDR1 reads SGHAT; CDR2 reads FQNNGV. In DNA, the CDR3 is TGTGCCAGCAGCTTCACGCTAGCGGGAGCTTACGAGCAGTACTTC. Translated: CASSFTLAGAYEQYF.

This chain joins TRBV7-2 and TRBJ1-1, with D perhaps TRBD1 (5 bases). Deletions cut 4 bases from V and 3 bases from J, with 12 bases between. The CDR3 has 14 residues. CDR1 SGHTA and CDR2 FQGNSA come from the germline V gene. CDR3 region: CASSSGLSHTEAFF. CDR3 DNA sequence: TGTGCCAGCAGCTCGGGACTGTCGCACACTGAAGCTTTCTTT.

The chain combines TRBV28 with TRBJ2-7, with TRBD2 as a possible D gene (6 bases). The CDR3 loop spans 15 amino acids. Germline-derived CDR1 and CDR2 are MDHEN and SYDVKM. V lost 7 bases to trimming and J lost 4 bases, with 20 bases between them. CDR3 in DNA: TGTGCCAGCACCGGGGGATCGGCAGGATGGTACGAGCAGTACTTC. The encoded protein is CASTGGSAGWYEQYF. The whole variable domain, remainder taken from reference TRBV28 and TRBJ2-7, is DVKVTQSSRYLVKRTGEKVFLECVQDMDHENMFWYRQDPGLGLRLIYFSYDVKMKEKGDIPEGYSVSREKKERFSLILESASTNQTSMYLCASTGGSAGWYEQYFGPGTRLTVT.

The chain is built from TRBV6-5 and TRBJ2-7, with D maybe TRBD2 (7 bases). V was trimmed by 6 bases and J by 1 base, leaving 16 bases between them. The CDR3 consists of 15 residues. CDR1 MNHEY and CDR2 SVGAGI come from the germline V gene. CDR3 sequence reads: CASSSRGGGSYEQYF. The CDR3 DNA reads as TGTGCCAGCAGCTCTAGGGGGGGAGGATCCTACGAGCAGTACTTC.

This sequence joins TRBV30 and TRBJ2-2; D might be TRBD1 (5 bases). V gave up 0 bases and J gave up 4 bases, with 18 bases separating them. The CDR3 has 17 residues. CDR1 is GTSNPN and CDR2 is SVGIG in the germline V gene (reference sequence). The chain's CDR3 is CAWSVQDVGVGTGELFF. CDR3 in DNA: TGTGCCTGGAGTGTACAGGACGTCGGAGTAGGCACCGGGGAGCTGTTTTTT.

The chain carries TRBV7-2 and TRBJ1-1; D may be TRBD1 (6 bases). V lost 7 bases and J lost 3, with 18 bases in between. The CDR3 is 15 amino acids. Germline values: CDR1 SGHTA, CDR2 FQGNSA. The chain's CDR3 is CASTERGRGYTEAFF. As DNA, the CDR3 is TGTGCCAGCACCGAGAGAGGGAGGGGGTACACTGAAGCTTTCTTT.

This clone has only one observation. The chain combines TRBV12-2 with TRBJ2-1; TRBD2, the table's D call, was not compared with the DNA. TRBV12-2 constitutes a pseudogene. This CDR3 has 14 residues. DNA for the CDR3: TGTGCAAGTCGCTTAGCGGGAGGCTACAATGAGCAGTTCTTC. Translation gives CASRLAGGYNEQFF.

The sample holds a few counts of this clone. J is TRBJ1-2 and V is TRBV28, with 9 nucleotides matching TRBD1. There are 12 residues in the CDR3. Per germline, CDR1 MDHEN and CDR2 SYDVKM. The ends lost 5 bases at V and 10 bases at J; junction bases unmatched: 5. The CDR3 here is CASSVQGAFYTF. The DNA of the CDR3 is TGTGCCAGCAGTGTACAGGGGGCATTCTACACCTTC.

This clone has a handful of counts. This chain uses TRBV28 with TRBJ2-1, with D perhaps TRBD1 (6 bases). Per germline, CDR1 MDHEN and CDR2 SYDVKM. The V gene lost 6 bases and the J gene lost 2 bases, with 14 bases spanning the gap. The CDR3 runs to 15 residues. CDR3 in DNA: TGTGCCAGCAGCCTAGGGGGTCCCCCCTACAATGAGCAGTTCTTC. Translated: CASSLGGPPYNEQFF.

This clone was detected ten times or more. V and J are TRBV11-2 and TRBJ1-2; D not resolved. The CDR3 consists of 16 residues. The germline CDR1 and CDR2 sequences are SGHAT and FQNNGV. The V gene lost 1 base and the J gene lost 7 bases, with 19 bases spanning the gap. CDR3 DNA: TGTGCCAGCAGCTTAGTAGGAGCTCGGGGAACGGGTGGCTACACCTTC. Its protein is CASSLVGARGTGGYTF.

V and J are TRBV7-9 and TRBJ2-7; 12 nucleotides line up with TRBD2. The germline gives CDR1 SEHNR, CDR2 FQNEAQ (reference sequence). The CDR3 runs 14 residues. The junction had 5 bases not matched to a gene; V was cut back by 6 bases and J by 5 bases. The CDR3 DNA is TGTGCCAGCAGTCAGACTAGCGGGAGCCACGAGCAGTACTTC. This codes for CASSQTSGSHEQYF.

V usage is TRBV5-1 and J usage is TRBJ2-3; 11 nucleotides line up with TRBD2. The germline V gene encodes CDR1 SGHRS and CDR2 YFSETQ. V dropped 0 bases and J dropped 3; count of bases not matched to a gene: 3. This CDR3 has 16 amino acids. The CDR3 sequence: CASSLAGTSGTDTQYF. CDR3 DNA: TGCGCCAGCAGCTTGGCCGGGACTAGCGGAACAGATACGCAGTATTTT.

This chain joins TRBV27 and TRBJ2-1; 12 nucleotides match TRBD2. V was clipped by 3 bases and J by 6 bases; unmatched bases: 9. CDR3 length: 17 amino acids. Germline lookup yields CDR1 MNHEY and CDR2 SMNVEV (reference sequence). The CDR3: CASSFSDGLAGRNEQFF. DNA for the CDR3: TGTGCCAGCAGTTTTTCAGACGGACTAGCGGGACGCAATGAGCAGTTCTTC.

The rearrangement joins TRBV5-1 to TRBJ1-4; D gene uncertain. The CDR3 loop spans 14 amino acids. Germline V gene sequence: CDR1 SGHRS, CDR2 YFSETQ. The germline V and J ends were trimmed by 0 bases and 4 bases, with 7 bases remaining between them. CDR3 nucleotides: TGCGCCAGCAGCTTGGGTGGGAGTAATGAAAAACTGTTTTTT. Translated: CASSLGGSNEKLFF.

This clone has only a few counts. The V gene is TRBV5-6, the J gene TRBJ1-2; TRBD1 agrees at 7 bases. The V and J ends lost 1 base and 4 bases, in that order; junction bases with no gene match: 1. Germline V gene lookup returns CDR1 SGHDT and CDR2 YYEEEE. The CDR3 extends over 13 amino acids. The CDR3 protein is CASSLTGVYGYTF. CDR3 in DNA: TGTGCCAGCAGCTTGACAGGGGTCTATGGCTACACCTTC.

The chain couples TRBV5-6 to TRBJ1-1; D uncertain. From germline, CDR1 is SGHDT and CDR2 YYEEEE. The CDR3 sequence is 13 residues long. The V gene lost 4 bases and the J gene lost 2 bases, with 9 bases spanning the gap. CDR3 protein: CASSREQNTEAFF. The DNA of the CDR3 is TGTGCCAGCAGCCGGGAACAAAACACTGAAGCTTTCTTT.